What follows are 32 T cell receptor beta chains derived from one specimen sequenced in a study of somatic mutations in cytotoxic T cells in rheumatoid arthritis. Here immunoSEQ multiplex PCR was the method, and the copy in TCRdb shows in-frame clones only, minus some. The sample lists tens of thousands of clones, 75% to 85% occurring once. The sequenced sample consisted of CD8+ T cells sorted from blood. The receptors were sampled from an adult with rheumatoid arthritis.

The chain uses TRBV2 and TRBJ1-4; D not resolved. This CDR3 spans 14 amino acids. Germline assignment: CDR1 SNHLY and CDR2 FYNNEI. Trimming stripped 6 bases from V and 0 bases from J, with 8 bases between. CDR3 sequence: CASRVTSTNEKLFF. The CDR3 DNA is TGTGCCAGCAGGGTAACATCAACTAATGAAAAACTGTTTTTT.

The rearrangement links TRBV5-6 to TRBJ1-5, with 8 bases aligning to TRBD1. There are 17 residues in the CDR3. V shed 5 bases, J shed 5 bases, and the junction held 15 bases outside the gene matches. Germline V gene data show CDR1 as SGHDT and CDR2 as YYEEEE. The CDR3 is CASSLARLPRGHQPQHF. CDR3 nucleotides: TGTGCCAGCAGTTTAGCGCGACTGCCCAGGGGGCATCAGCCCCAGCATTTT.

V is TRBV27 and J is TRBJ2-3, with a weak D call TRBD2 (6 bases). V lost 0 bases, J lost 4 bases, and 8 bases lay in between. Germline V gene lookup returns CDR1 MNHEY and CDR2 SMNVEV (reference sequence). This CDR3 has 14 residues. The CDR3 DNA is TGTGCCAGCAGTTTATCTACGGGAGCAGATACGCAGTATTTT. The encoded protein is CASSLSTGADTQYF.

This clone was detected only once. The gene calls are TRBV5-1 and TRBJ2-2, with 9 bases fitting TRBD2. The V gene end was trimmed by 4 bases and the J gene end by 5 bases; junction bases not matched to a gene: 9. Germline V gives CDR1 SGHRS, CDR2 YFSETQ. CDR3 length equals 16 residues. This CDR3 reads CASSPLLAGPTGELFF. The CDR3 DNA reads TGCGCCAGCAGCCCCTTGCTAGCGGGACCAACCGGGGAGCTGTTTTTT.

Remarks on this clone: Other DNA variants within this sample encode the same CDR3. The CDR3 DNA reads TGTGCCAGCAGCTTAGCAGGGACCGGGGAGCTGTTTTTT. Its protein product is CASSLAGTGELFF. This rearrangement joins TRBV7-6 to TRBJ2-2; D unclear. This CDR3 has 13 residues. CDR1 and CDR2 (germline): SGHVS, FNYEAQ. V was pared by 0 bases and J by 5 bases, with 4 bases between.

This chain uses TRBV5-1 with TRBJ2-7; TRBD1 matches 8 bases. Germline CDR1 and CDR2: SGHRS and YFSETQ. V lost 0 bases and J lost 4; bases outside the gene matches: 6. This CDR3 is built from 15 residues. CDR3 protein: CASSLEDRVQYEQYF. The CDR3 DNA sequence: TGCGCCAGCAGCTTGGAGGACAGGGTACAGTACGAGCAGTACTTC.

This clone was seen a handful of times. The chain has TRBV28 and TRBJ2-2; D perhaps matches TRBD1 (6 bases). Germline V CDR1 and CDR2: MDHEN, SYDVKM. V was trimmed by 3 bases and J by 6 bases, leaving 8 bases between them. CDR3 length: 13 residues. CDR3 loop: CASSLGAPGELFF. The CDR3, as DNA: TGTGCCAGCAGTTTGGGGGCTCCCGGGGAGCTGTTTTTT.

The rearrangement joins TRBV5-4 to TRBJ2-7; D remains unclear. Trimming removed 0 bases from V and 5 bases from J, with 6 bases in between. Germline V CDR1 and CDR2: SGHNT, YYREEE (reference sequence). The CDR3 loop spans 12 amino acids. This CDR3 reads CASSLVGDEQYF. In nucleotides, the CDR3 is TGTGCCAGCAGCTTGGTTGGGGACGAGCAGTACTTC. Complete variable domain (other parts from reference TRBV5-4 and TRBJ2-7): ETGVTQSPTHLIKTRGQQVTLRCSSQSGHNTVSWYQQALGQGPQFIFQYYREEENGRGNFPPRFSGLQFPNYSSELNVNALELDDSALYLCASSLVGDEQYFGPGTRLTVT.

A single count supports this clone. This sequence joins TRBV19 and TRBJ2-7, with 7 bases aligning to TRBD2. Germline-derived CDR1 and CDR2 are LNHDA and SQIVND (reference sequence). The CDR3 runs to 14 residues. Trimming took 3 bases from V and 2 from J; bases not matched to a gene: 4. CDR3 region: CASSITGGPYEQYF. The CDR3, as DNA: TGTGCCAGTAGTATTACGGGGGGTCCCTACGAGCAGTACTTC.

A single count supports this clone. V and J are TRBV9 and TRBJ2-1; D not certain. CDR3 length: 13 amino acids. CDR1 and CDR2 from the germline V gene are SGDLS and YYNGEE. V shed 0 bases and J shed 3 bases, with 4 bases lying between them. The CDR3 DNA reads as TGTGCCAGCAGCGTAGCGGTCTACAATGAGCAGTTCTTC. Protein sequence: CASSVAVYNEQFF.

The rearrangement uses TRBV6-5 and TRBJ2-7, with 7 bases aligning to TRBD1. This CDR3 has 14 amino acids. Germline lookup yields CDR1 MNHEY and CDR2 SVGAGI. The V segment lost 6 bases and the J segment 2 bases; nucleotides outside the gene matches: 7. CDR3 sequence: CASSPRGPPYEQYF. The CDR3 DNA reads TGTGCCAGCAGCCCAAGGGGGCCCCCCTACGAGCAGTACTTC.

The chain joins TRBV28 to TRBJ1-5; 9 nucleotides match TRBD1. Germline CDR1 is MDHEN and CDR2 is SYDVKM. This CDR3 region has 16 residues. The V gene end was trimmed by 6 bases and the J gene end by 3 bases; junction bases not matched to a gene: 9. CDR3 region: CASRLGTGPFNQPQHF. As DNA, the CDR3 is TGTGCCAGCAGGCTGGGGACAGGGCCCTTCAATCAGCCCCAGCATTTT.

The chain uses TRBV13 and TRBJ1-1, with D unresolved. Germline CDR1 is PRHDT and CDR2 is FYEKMQ (reference sequence). V shed 8 bases and J shed 0 bases, with 7 bases lying between them. The CDR3 contains 12 residues. The CDR3 is CASERLNTEAFF. The CDR3 region has the DNA TGTGCCAGCGAGCGATTGAACACTGAAGCTTTCTTT.

The chain carries TRBV10-3 and TRBJ2-3, with TRBD2 matching 8 bases. The CDR3 sequence is 13 residues long. Looked up from germline, CDR1 is ENHRY and CDR2 is SYGVKD. V dropped 8 bases and J dropped 10; count of bases not matched to a gene: 11. The DNA of the CDR3 is TGTGCCATCGCGGGGGGCCCCCTGGTTCCGCAGTATTTT. Protein: CAIAGGPLVPQYF.

V usage is TRBV9 and J usage is TRBJ2-2, with TRBD1 matching over 8 bases. J gave up 1 base and V 4 bases, and 6 bases lay outside the gene matches. Germline CDR1 is SGDLS and CDR2 is YYNGEE. The CDR3 runs to 16 residues. CDR3 sequence reads: CASSPPGTGNTGELFF. The CDR3 nucleotides are TGTGCCAGCAGCCCCCCTGGGACAGGGAACACCGGGGAGCTGTTTTTT.

The chain has TRBV7-9 and TRBJ2-1; 14 bases align to TRBD2. V dropped 0 bases and J dropped 7; count of bases not matched to a gene: 5. In germline, CDR1 is SEHNR, CDR2 FQNEAQ (reference sequence). CDR3 size: 17 residues. CDR3 nucleotide sequence: TGTGCCAGCAGCTTAGCGGGACTAGCGGGAGTGAGGAATGAGCAGTTCTTC. It translates to CASSLAGLAGVRNEQFF.

This clone occurred a few times. The chain carries TRBV10-2 and TRBJ1-5; no clear D. The germline CDR1 and CDR2 sequences are WSHSY and SAAADI. The CDR3 consists of 13 residues. The germline V and J ends were trimmed by 2 bases and 7 bases, with 9 bases remaining between them. This CDR3 reads CASSENSQQPQHF. CDR3 nucleotides: TGCGCCAGCAGTGAGAACAGTCAGCAGCCCCAGCATTTT.

This chain links TRBV13 with TRBJ2-1; TRBD2 matches 14 bases. Germline V gene lookup returns CDR1 PRHDT and CDR2 FYEKMQ (reference sequence). The CDR3 covers 16 residues. V lost 5 bases to trimming and J lost 8 bases; unmatched junction nucleotides: 8. Here the CDR3 DNA reads TGTGCCAGCAGCATTTCCGGGACTAGCGGGAGCCATGAGCAGTTCTTC. It yields the protein CASSISGTSGSHEQFF.

The chain recombines TRBV11-3 with TRBJ1-1; 7 bases are shared with TRBD1. In germline, CDR1 is SGHNT, CDR2 YENEEA. V trimming: 6 bases; J trimming: 3 bases; junction bases outside the gene matches: 10. This CDR3 is 15 amino acids long. For the CDR3, the DNA is TGTGCCAGCAGACCCCCACAGGGGTCTGACACTGAAGCTTTCTTT. As protein: CASRPPQGSDTEAFF.

CDR3 residues: CASSSTGYSPLHF. CDR3 bases: TGTGCCAGCAGCTCGACAGGGTATTCACCCCTCCACTTT. J is TRBJ1-6 and V is TRBV7-2, with 7 bases aligning to TRBD1. This CDR3 spans 13 amino acids. Germline V lookup: CDR1 SGHTA, CDR2 FQGNSA. J lost 8 bases, V lost 4 bases, and 2 bases had no gene match.

V gene TRBV4-3 combines with J gene TRBJ2-7; D gene ambiguous. The CDR3 has 15 residues. V lost 2 bases and J lost 6, with 17 bases in between. Germline CDR1 and CDR2: LGHNA and YSLEER. The CDR3 here is CASSQQTEPFSEQYF. CDR3 in DNA: TGCGCCAGCAGCCAACAGACGGAGCCTTTTTCCGAGCAGTACTTC.

The chain joins TRBV6-1 to TRBJ2-3; tentative D call: TRBD1 (6 bases). Trimming left V 3 bases short and J 1 base short, with 8 bases between. Germline V gene lookup returns CDR1 MNHNS and CDR2 SASEGT. The CDR3 spans 14 residues. CDR3 DNA sequence: TGTGCCAGCAGTGACGAGGGGGGCACAGATACGCAGTATTTT. Its protein product is CASSDEGGTDTQYF.

The chain carries TRBV4-3 and TRBJ1-3; D call uncertain. The CDR3 contains 16 residues. The germline gives CDR1 LGHNA, CDR2 YSLEER. V lost 1 base, J lost 0 bases, and 10 bases lay in between. CDR3 region: CASSQVATDSGNTIYF. The CDR3 DNA sequence: TGCGCCAGCAGCCAAGTGGCAACCGACTCTGGAAACACCATATATTTT.

CDR3 DNA: TGTGCCAGTAGTTCTTTGGGACAGGGAGGCAATCAGCCCCAGCATTTT. This sequence encodes CASSSLGQGGNQPQHF. The genes are TRBV19 and TRBJ1-5; 9 bases line up with TRBD1. Germline values: CDR1 LNHDA, CDR2 SQIVND (reference sequence). The CDR3 runs 16 residues. The junction had 7 bases not matched to a gene; V was cut back by 5 bases and J by 2 bases.

The chain combines TRBV4-1 with TRBJ1-1; perhaps TRBD1 as D (6 bases). CDR3 length equals 10 residues. The V end lost 3 bases, the J end lost 11 bases, and 7 bases lay between the germline ends. Germline CDR1 and CDR2: MGHRA and YSYEKL. As DNA, the CDR3 is TGCGCCAGCAGCCACACAGGGGCTTTCTTT. This translates into CASSHTGAFF.

The chain recombines TRBV27 with TRBJ2-3; D is perhaps TRBD1 or TRBD2 (6 bases each). The CDR3 contains 15 residues. Trimming removed 5 bases from V and 6 bases from J, with 18 bases in between. Germline V gene lookup returns CDR1 MNHEY and CDR2 SMNVEV (reference sequence). DNA for the CDR3: TGTGCCAGCAGTCCCAGAGGGGGGAAGAGCGATACGCAGTATTTT. This sequence encodes CASSPRGGKSDTQYF.

The chain uses TRBV6-1 and TRBJ2-3; tentatively, D is TRBD2 (5 bases). CDR1 MNHNS and CDR2 SASEGT come from the germline V gene. The CDR3 contains 15 residues. V lost 6 bases to trimming and J lost 1 base, with 14 bases between them. CDR3 in amino acids: CASSLLARGTDTQYF. The CDR3, as DNA: TGTGCCAGCAGCCTTCTAGCTCGGGGCACAGATACGCAGTATTTT.

This chain joins TRBV5-1 and TRBJ2-5, with unresolved D. This CDR3 spans 13 amino acids. The ends were cut back, 5 bases at V and 4 bases at J, with 12 bases in the middle. Germline assignment: CDR1 SGHRS and CDR2 YFSETQ. CDR3 sequence reads: CASRLDGGETQYF. Written as DNA, the CDR3 is TGCGCCAGCAGACTCGACGGCGGAGAGACCCAGTACTTC.

The gene calls are TRBV5-4 and TRBJ2-3; D not resolved. The CDR3 runs 15 residues. Trimming removed 7 bases at V and 2 bases at J, with 17 bases between. Germline V gene lookup returns CDR1 SGHNT and CDR2 YYREEE (reference sequence). CDR3 in DNA: TGTGCCAGCCGCTCTGAGGTACGGGTCACAGATACGCAGTATTTT. Amino acid sequence: CASRSEVRVTDTQYF. The variable domain in full, with the rest retrieved from reference TRBV5-4 and TRBJ2-3, is ETGVTQSPTHLIKTRGQQVTLRCSSQSGHNTVSWYQQALGQGPQFIFQYYREEENGRGNFPPRFSGLQFPNYSSELNVNALELDDSALYLCASRSEVRVTDTQYFGPGTRLTVL.

This clone has only one observation. The genes are TRBV19 and TRBJ1-5; D gene ambiguous. The V and J ends lost 2 bases and 5 bases respectively, with 4 bases between them. The CDR3 extends over 12 amino acids. Germline lookup yields CDR1 LNHDA and CDR2 SQIVND (reference sequence). CDR3 in DNA: TGTGCCAGTAGTATATTTGATCAGCCCCAGCATTTT. Translating gives CASSIFDQPQHF.

This clone was detected once. The chain combines TRBV7-2 with TRBJ1-1; 7 bases are a match to TRBD1. The CDR3 loop spans 16 amino acids. The germline V gene has CDR1 SGHTA and CDR2 FQGNSA. With V trimmed by 4 bases and J by 2 bases, 10 bases remained unmatched. CDR3 region: CASSSRRQGRNTEAFF. CDR3 bases: TGTGCCAGCAGCTCCCGCCGACAGGGAAGAAACACTGAAGCTTTCTTT. The full variable domain, completed using reference TRBV7-2 and TRBJ1-1, is GAGVSQSPSNKVTEKGKDVELRCDPISGHTALYWYRQSLGQGLEFLIYFQGNSAPDKSGLPSDRFSAERTGGSVSTLTIQRTQQEDSAVYLCASSSRRQGRNTEAFFGQGTRLTVV.

The chain employs TRBV2 and TRBJ2-5, with 9 bases identical to TRBD2. Looked up from germline, CDR1 is SNHLY and CDR2 is FYNNEI. J lost 5 bases, V lost 6 bases, and 10 bases had no gene match. CDR3 length equals 15 residues. CDR3 in amino acids: CASRIAGDKRETQYF. The CDR3 nucleotides are TGTGCCAGCAGAATAGCGGGAGACAAGAGGGAGACCCAGTACTTC.